This entry describes one TCR beta chain. The antigen remains undetermined. Original data processing: Owing to the provision of junction-only sequences devoid of quality scores by immunoSEQ, filtering differed. Libraries were prepared by immunoSEQ multiplex PCR; TCRdb keeps only in-frame clonotypes and omits some of them. V, J and clone size are taken as reported in that table, and D and trimming were inferred from the DNA itself. The profile shows some 500,000 clones, about 74% of them singletons. The sample is drawn from a study of shared clonotypes between healthy human individuals. V lost 4 bases and J lost 4, with 8 bases in between. The germline V gene encodes CDR1 ENHRY and CDR2 SYGVKD. The CDR3 is made up of 13 amino acids. The study's findings and limits: Clonotype sharing across donors was expected to vary with sequencing depth.

Sequencing used PBMCs. This chain connects TRBV10-3 to TRBJ1-3; D unclear. This clonotype was obtained from a middle-aged woman in good health. Some clones in this sample may be carry-over from other donors' samples. CDR3 DNA: TGTGCCATCAGTGGAGGGATGGGAAACACCATATATTTT. Amino acid sequence: CAISGGMGNTIYF.